The T cell receptor beta chain under discussion was sequenced for a study of PD-1 blockade in mismatch repair-deficient tumors. All patients were mismatch repair deficient, assessed by either PCR or immunohistochemistry. Germline-derived CDR1 and CDR2 are KGHSH and LQKENI. V lost 8 bases and J 1 base, leaving 11 bases between the germline ends. This CDR3 contains 13 residues. TCRdb's copy holds only in-frame clones and misses some; the assay was immunoSEQ multiplex PCR. Here the sample spans about 120,000 clones, 86% being singletons. The sequence was collected from an adult with mismatch repair-deficient cancer. The input for sequencing was peripheral blood, taken 44 weeks after starting pembrolizumab. The chain carries TRBV18 and TRBJ1-1, with D perhaps TRBD1 (5 bases). The CDR3 sequence is CASLPGQNTEAFF. The CDR3 DNA sequence: TGTGCCAGCCTACCTGGACAGAACACTGAAGCTTTCTTT.